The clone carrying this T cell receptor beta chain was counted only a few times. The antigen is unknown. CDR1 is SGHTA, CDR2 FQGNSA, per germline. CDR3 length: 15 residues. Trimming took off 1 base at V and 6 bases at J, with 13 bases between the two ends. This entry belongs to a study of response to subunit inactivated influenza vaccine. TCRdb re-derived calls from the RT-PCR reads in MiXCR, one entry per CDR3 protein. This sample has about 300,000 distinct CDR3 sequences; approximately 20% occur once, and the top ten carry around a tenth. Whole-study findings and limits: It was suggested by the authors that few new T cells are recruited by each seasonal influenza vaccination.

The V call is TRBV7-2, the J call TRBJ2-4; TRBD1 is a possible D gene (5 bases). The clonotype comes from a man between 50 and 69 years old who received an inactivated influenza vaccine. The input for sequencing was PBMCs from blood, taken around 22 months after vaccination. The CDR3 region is CASSLGGRQGNIQYF. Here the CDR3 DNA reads TGTGCCAGCAGCTTAGGGGGCAGGCAGGGAAACATTCAGTACTTC.